This TCR beta chain originates from a study of cytomegalovirus exposure and HLA in healthy donors. Study-level background: HLA-typed donors were the source of around 80 million unique TCRs, which an early data release held.

Use of 60 Vbeta and 13 Jbeta primers characterized the PCR. Here immunoSEQ multiplex PCR was the method, and the copy in TCRdb shows in-frame clones only, minus some. The sample contains some 140,000 clones, 80% of which appear only once. General study results and limits: Some highly shared sequence variants likely arose as a pipeline artifact. Analysis performed later found 16,951 TCR beta sequences associated with HLA alleles at 0.05 false discovery rate.

Healthy bone marrow donors made up the donors. Note on this clone: Its matching antigen is unknown.

Germline V gene sequence: CDR1 SNHLY, CDR2 FYNNEI. The CDR3 spans 13 residues. V was pared by 6 bases and J by 8 bases, with 16 bases between. The sequenced sample was PBMCs. This chain connects TRBV2 to TRBJ1-2; D not certain. This receptor was identified in a man aged 25-45 years in good health and CMV-seropositive. The chain's CDR3 is CASSLGLSMGYTF. The CDR3, as DNA: TGTGCCAGCAGCTTGGGCCTATCTATGGGCTACACCTTC.